The clone carrying this TCR beta chain was seen only a few times. Its antigen is as yet unknown. The data were obtained in a study of T-cell memory formation after mild COVID-19. The study's findings and limits: Largely, contracting CD4+ clones fell within CM and EM, and contracting CD8+ clones within EMRA.

The CDR3 extends over 14 amino acids. V lost 5 bases and J 2 bases, leaving 10 bases between the germline ends. CDR1 and CDR2 (germline): SGHAT, FQDESV (reference sequence). MiXCR, run by TCRdb on the 5' RACE reads, gives a single entry per CDR3 protein. Of about 470,000 distinct CDR3 sequences in the sample, around a sixth are singletons; the top ten hold roughly an eighth. Sequencing input: PBMCs or a T cell subset sorted from them (not recorded which). The gene calls are TRBV11-1 and TRBJ2-1; D is undetermined. This clonotype was obtained from an adult woman who had mild COVID-19 (a few samples of this study predate the infection). Cell type and time point are not known. The CDR3 region has the DNA TGTGCCAGCAGCGCCGGACGCACCTACAATGAGCAGTTCTTC. Encoded protein: CASSAGRTYNEQFF.